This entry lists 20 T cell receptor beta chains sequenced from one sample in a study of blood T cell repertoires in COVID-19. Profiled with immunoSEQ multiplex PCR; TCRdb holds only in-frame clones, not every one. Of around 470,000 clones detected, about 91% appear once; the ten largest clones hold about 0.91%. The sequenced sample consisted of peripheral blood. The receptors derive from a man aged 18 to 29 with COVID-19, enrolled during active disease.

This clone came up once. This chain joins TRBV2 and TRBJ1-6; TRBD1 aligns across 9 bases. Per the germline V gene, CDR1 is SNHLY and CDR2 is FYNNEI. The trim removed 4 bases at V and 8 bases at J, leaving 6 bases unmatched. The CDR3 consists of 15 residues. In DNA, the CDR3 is TGTGCCAGCAGTGCCACAGGGGGCTCGGATTCACCCCTCCACTTT. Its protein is CASSATGGSDSPLHF.

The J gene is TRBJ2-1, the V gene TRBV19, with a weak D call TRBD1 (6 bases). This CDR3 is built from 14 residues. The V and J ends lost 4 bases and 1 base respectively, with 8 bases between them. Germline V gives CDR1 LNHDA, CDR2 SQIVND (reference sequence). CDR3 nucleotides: TGTGCCAGTAGTACACAGGGTTCCTACAATGAGCAGTTCTTC. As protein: CASSTQGSYNEQFF.

CDR3 amino acids: CASSQGLTGDPETQYF. In DNA form, the CDR3 reads TGTGCCAGCAGCCAAGGCTTAACAGGGGATCCAGAGACCCAGTACTTC. V gene TRBV4-2 combines with J gene TRBJ2-5, with TRBD1 matching 7 bases. CDR1 LGHNA and CDR2 YNFKEQ come from the germline V gene. J gave up 4 bases and V 1 base, and 9 bases lay outside the gene matches. The CDR3 length is 16 residues.

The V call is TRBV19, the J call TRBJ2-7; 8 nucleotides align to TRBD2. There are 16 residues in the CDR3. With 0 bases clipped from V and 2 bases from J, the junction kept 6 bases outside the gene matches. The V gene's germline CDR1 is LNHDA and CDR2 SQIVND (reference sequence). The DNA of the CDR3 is TGTGCCAGTAGTATAGATGCGGGGGGACTAACCTACGAGCAGTACTTC. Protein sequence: CASSIDAGGLTYEQYF.

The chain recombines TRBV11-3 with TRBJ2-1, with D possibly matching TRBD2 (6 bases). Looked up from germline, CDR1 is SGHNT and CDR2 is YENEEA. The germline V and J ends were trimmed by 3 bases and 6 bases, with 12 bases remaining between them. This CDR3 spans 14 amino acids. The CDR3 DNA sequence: TGTGCCAGCAGCTTTTGGGACTCTCGCAATGAGCAGTTCTTC. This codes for CASSFWDSRNEQFF.

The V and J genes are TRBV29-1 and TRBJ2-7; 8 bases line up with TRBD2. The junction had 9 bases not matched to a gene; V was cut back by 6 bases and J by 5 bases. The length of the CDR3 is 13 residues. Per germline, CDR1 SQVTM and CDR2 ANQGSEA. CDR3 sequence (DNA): TGCAGCGTGGACCGGGGGGGGATGAACGAGCAGTACTTC. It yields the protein CSVDRGGMNEQYF.

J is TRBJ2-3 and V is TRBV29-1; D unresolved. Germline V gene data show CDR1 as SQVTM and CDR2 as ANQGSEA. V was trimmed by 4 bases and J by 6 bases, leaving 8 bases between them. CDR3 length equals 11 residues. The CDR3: CSVATWDTQYF. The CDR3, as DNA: TGCAGCGTTGCAACTTGGGATACGCAGTATTTT.

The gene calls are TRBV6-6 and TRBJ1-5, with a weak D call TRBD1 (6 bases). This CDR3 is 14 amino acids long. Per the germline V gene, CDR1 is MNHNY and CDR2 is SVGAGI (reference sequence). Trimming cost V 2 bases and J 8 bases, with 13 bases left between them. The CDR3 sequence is CASSYRAGVEPQHF. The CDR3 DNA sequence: TGTGCCAGCAGTTACAGGGCAGGGGTTGAGCCCCAGCATTTT.

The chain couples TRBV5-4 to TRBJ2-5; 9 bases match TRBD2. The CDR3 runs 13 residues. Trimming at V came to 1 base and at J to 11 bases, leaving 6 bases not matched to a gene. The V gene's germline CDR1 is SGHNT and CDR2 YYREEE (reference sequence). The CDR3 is CASSLWSSGTQYF. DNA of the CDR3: TGTGCCAGCAGCTTGTGGTCTAGCGGGACACAGTACTTC.

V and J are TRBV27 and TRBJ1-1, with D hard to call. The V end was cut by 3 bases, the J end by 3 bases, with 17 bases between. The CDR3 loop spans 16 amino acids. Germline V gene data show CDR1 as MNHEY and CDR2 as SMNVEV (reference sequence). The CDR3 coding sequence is TGTGCCAGCAGTTTCGTAGCGGGAGGGCGAGACACTGAAGCTTTCTTT. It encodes CASSFVAGGRDTEAFF.

The CDR3 spells CASSWDFFGETQYF. In DNA, the CDR3 is TGCGCCAGCAGCTGGGACTTTTTCGGGGAGACCCAGTACTTC. The chain recombines TRBV5-1 with TRBJ2-5, with D tentatively TRBD2 (6 bases). The V end was cut by 3 bases, the J end by 5 bases, with 14 bases between. Germline V lookup: CDR1 SGHRS, CDR2 YFSETQ. This CDR3 spans 14 amino acids.

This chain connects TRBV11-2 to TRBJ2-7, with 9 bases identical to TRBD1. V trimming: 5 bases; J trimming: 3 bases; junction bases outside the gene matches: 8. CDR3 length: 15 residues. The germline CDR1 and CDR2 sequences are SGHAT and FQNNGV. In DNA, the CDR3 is TGTGCCAGCAGCACCCGACAGGGGGTACTCTACGAGCAGTACTTC. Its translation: CASSTRQGVLYEQYF.

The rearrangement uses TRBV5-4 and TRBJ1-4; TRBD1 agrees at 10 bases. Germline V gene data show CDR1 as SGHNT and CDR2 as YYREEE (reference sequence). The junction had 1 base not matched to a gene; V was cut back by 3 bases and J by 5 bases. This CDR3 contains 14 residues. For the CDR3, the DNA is TGTGCCAGCAGCTGGGACAGGGGAAATGAAAAACTGTTTTTT. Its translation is CASSWDRGNEKLFF.

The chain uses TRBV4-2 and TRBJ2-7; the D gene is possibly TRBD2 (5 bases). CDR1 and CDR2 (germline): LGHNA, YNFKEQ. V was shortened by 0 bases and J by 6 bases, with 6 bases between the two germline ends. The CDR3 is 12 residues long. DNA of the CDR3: TGTGCCAGCAGCCAAGATACTAGCGAGCAGTACTTC. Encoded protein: CASSQDTSEQYF.

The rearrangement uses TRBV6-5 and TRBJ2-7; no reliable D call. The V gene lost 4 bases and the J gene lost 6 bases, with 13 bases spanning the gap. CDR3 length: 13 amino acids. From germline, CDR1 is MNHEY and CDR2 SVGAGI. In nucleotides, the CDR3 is TGTGCCAGCAGTTCCGAGTGGGCTGGCGAGCAGTACTTC. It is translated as CASSSEWAGEQYF.

DNA of the CDR3: TGTGCCACCAGTGATCGCGGAGTTTCTAGCACAGATACGCAGTATTTT. It codes for CATSDRGVSSTDTQYF. The chain is built from TRBV24-1 and TRBJ2-3, with D uncertain. CDR1 is KGHDR and CDR2 is SFDVKD in the germline V gene. The CDR3 runs to 16 residues. V was clipped by 3 bases and J by 0 bases, with 12 bases between them.

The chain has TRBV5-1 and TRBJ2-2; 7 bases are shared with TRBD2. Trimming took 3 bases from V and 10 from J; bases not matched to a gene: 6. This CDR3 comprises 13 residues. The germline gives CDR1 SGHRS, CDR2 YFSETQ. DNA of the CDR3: TGCGCCAGCAGCTATGGGGAGGGGTTGGAGCTGTTTTTT. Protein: CASSYGEGLELFF.

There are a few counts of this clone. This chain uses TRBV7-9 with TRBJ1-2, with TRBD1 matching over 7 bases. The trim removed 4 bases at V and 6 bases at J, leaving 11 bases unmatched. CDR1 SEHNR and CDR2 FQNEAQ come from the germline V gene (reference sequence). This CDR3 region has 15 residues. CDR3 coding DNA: TGTGCCAGCAGCTCCTTACAGGGGTTGGTTAATGGCTACACCTTC. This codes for CASSSLQGLVNGYTF.

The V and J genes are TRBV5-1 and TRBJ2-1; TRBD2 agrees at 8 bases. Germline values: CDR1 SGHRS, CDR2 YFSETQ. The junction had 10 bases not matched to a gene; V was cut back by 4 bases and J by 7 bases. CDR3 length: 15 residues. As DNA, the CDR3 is TGCGCCAGCAGCCCAATGTCGGGAGGGGGGAATGAGCAGTTCTTC. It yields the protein CASSPMSGGGNEQFF.

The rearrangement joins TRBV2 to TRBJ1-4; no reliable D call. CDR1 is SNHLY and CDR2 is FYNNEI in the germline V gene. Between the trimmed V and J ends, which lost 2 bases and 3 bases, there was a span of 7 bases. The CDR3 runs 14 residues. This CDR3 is CASSESQANEKLFF. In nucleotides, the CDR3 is TGTGCCAGCAGTGAAAGTCAGGCTAATGAAAAACTGTTTTTT.